This T cell receptor (beta chain) came from a study of T-cell memory formation after mild COVID-19. Findings and limits, study-wide: Balance between CD4 and CD8 was seen in clones contracting day 15 to 85, and a CD4+ lean was seen in later expanders.

Turning to this clonotype: Its antigen is currently unknown.

TCRdb passed the 5' RACE reads through MiXCR, listing each CDR3 protein once. The table records more than 150,000 distinct CDR3 sequences, 15% to 20% of them present only once. The specimen was PBMCs or a T cell subset sorted from them (not recorded which). The TCR comes from a man aged 18 to 30 who had mild COVID-19 (a few samples of this study predate the infection). Cell type and time point are not known.

Here the CDR3 DNA reads TGCGCCAGCAGCGGGGGAGGTGGCCCCGTGTATACCCGGCAGTACTTC. This gives the protein CASSGGGGPVYTRQYF. V and J are TRBV5-1 and TRBJ2-7; tentative D call: TRBD2 (6 bases). The V and J ends lost 4 bases and 9 bases respectively, with 26 bases between them. This CDR3 is 16 amino acids long. Germline V gene data show CDR1 as SGHRS and CDR2 as YFSETQ.